The rows below give T cell receptor beta chains drawn from one sample of a study of blood T cell repertoires in COVID-19. Sequencing was performed with immunoSEQ multiplex PCR; in TCRdb, only in-frame clones are kept and a portion is missing. The sample has tens of thousands of clones; 81% are singletons. Sequences were obtained from peripheral blood. Source of these receptors: a woman older than 75 with COVID-19, enrolled during active disease. The CDR3 runs from the conserved cysteine through the conserved F or W. The order of the fields is clone size, J gene, V gene, D gene, CDR3 DNA, CDR3 protein. A D gene is named only where the DNA matches it firmly. Not every row has a clone size; where given, it reads once, few, many or a size class.

size: .; J: TRBJ2-6; V: TRBV7-3; D: .; DNA: TGTGCCAGCAGCCAAGGGGCTGGGGCCAACGTCCTGACTTTC; CDR3: CASSQGAGANVLTF
size: once; J: TRBJ2-5; V: TRBV5-6; D: TRBD2; DNA: TGTGCCGGATCGTCTAGCGGAGGTGGGGAGACCCAGTACTTC; CDR3: CAGSSSGGGETQYF
size: few; J: TRBJ2-3; V: TRBV24-1; D: .; DNA: TGTGCCACCAGTGATCCCCGGGAGAGCACAGATACGCAGTATTTT; CDR3: CATSDPRESTDTQYF
size: .; J: TRBJ2-6; V: TRBV10-2; D: .; DNA: TGCGCCAGCAGTGTTGGGTCTAGGTTGCGGCCATCGAGCTCTGGGGCCAACGTCCTGACTTTC; CDR3: CASSVGSRLRPSSSGANVLTF
size: .; J: TRBJ2-3; V: TRBV25-1; D: TRBD1; DNA: TGTGCCAGCAGGGGACAGGGTCAAGGAGATACGCAGTATTTT; CDR3: CASRGQGQGDTQYF
size: .; J: TRBJ2-3; V: TRBV2; D: TRBD2; DNA: TGTGCCAGCAGTGAAGCGGGACTACCCACAGATACGCAGTATTTT; CDR3: CASSEAGLPTDTQYF
size: .; J: TRBJ1-2; V: TRBV2; D: .; DNA: TGTGCCAGCCTCCAGGCCCTCAATAACTATGGCTACACCTTC; CDR3: CASLQALNNYGYTF
size: .; J: TRBJ1-2; V: TRBV9; D: .; DNA: TGTGCCAGCAGCGCGAGTCTGGGGCCCAACTATGGCTACACCTTC; CDR3: CASSASLGPNYGYTF
size: .; J: TRBJ1-1; V: TRBV2; D: .; DNA: TGTGCCAGCAGGACCCGAGGGGGGGAGAACACTGAAGCTTTCTTT; CDR3: CASRTRGGENTEAFF
size: .; J: TRBJ1-5; V: TRBV5-1; D: .; DNA: TGCGCCAGCAGCTTAGGAGCCGTTTATAGCAATCAGCCCCAGCATTTT; CDR3: CASSLGAVYSNQPQHF
size: once; J: TRBJ2-1; V: TRBV25-1; D: TRBD1; DNA: TGTGCCAGCAGTGAAACGGGACAGAATAACAATGAGCAGTTCTTC; CDR3: CASSETGQNNNEQFF
size: .; J: TRBJ1-3; V: TRBV19; D: .; DNA: TGTGCCAGTAGTATTGGGCCCGTCTCTGGAAACACCATATATTTT; CDR3: CASSIGPVSGNTIYF
size: .; J: TRBJ1-4; V: TRBV2; D: .; DNA: TGTGCCAGCAGTGAATTGACATCGGGGGGTGAAAAACTGTTTTTT; CDR3: CASSELTSGGEKLFF
size: .; J: TRBJ1-1; V: TRBV11-3; D: .; DNA: TGTGCCAGCAGCTTGGGCTTACAGGTCTTCTTT; CDR3: CASSLGLQVFF
size: .; J: TRBJ2-7; V: TRBV10-3; D: .; DNA: TGTGCCATCAGTGAGCCAGGACACTACGAGCAGTACTTC; CDR3: CAISEPGHYEQYF
size: .; J: TRBJ1-5; V: TRBV5-6; D: .; DNA: TGTGCCAGCAGCTTGGCCTTTGGGGGAGGGAGCAATCAGCCCCAGCATTTT; CDR3: CASSLAFGGGSNQPQHF
size: .; J: TRBJ1-5; V: TRBV6-1; D: TRBD1; DNA: TGTGCCAGCAGTGGGGGGGGGACAGGGTTCAATCAGCCCCAGCATTTT; CDR3: CASSGGGTGFNQPQHF
size: .; J: TRBJ1-6; V: TRBV3-1/TRBV3-2; D: .; DNA: TGTGCCAGCAGACGGACAGACAATTCACCCCTCCACTTT; CDR3: CASRRTDNSPLHF
size: .; J: TRBJ1-1; V: TRBV14; D: .; DNA: TGTGCCAGCAGCCAAGCTGGGATAGGGGACACTGAAGCTTTCTTT; CDR3: CASSQAGIGDTEAFF
size: .; J: TRBJ1-2; V: TRBV28; D: .; DNA: TGTGCCACCCAGAGGGCGCCTAACTATGGCTACACCTTC; CDR3: CATQRAPNYGYTF
size: .; J: TRBJ2-4; V: TRBV9; D: .; DNA: TGTGCCAGCAGCCCTAGGGGGGGTTGGGACACCGCAAACATTCAGTACTTC; CDR3: CASSPRGGWDTANIQYF
size: .; J: TRBJ2-1; V: TRBV7-3; D: TRBD2; DNA: TGTGCCAGCAGCAAACGGACTAGCGGGTTAGCTAATAATGAGCAGTTCTTC; CDR3: CASSKRTSGLANNEQFF
size: .; J: TRBJ2-7; V: TRBV11-1; D: .; DNA: TGTGCCAGCAGCTACGGGGGAGTTGGCGAGCAGTACTTC; CDR3: CASSYGGVGEQYF
size: .; J: TRBJ2-3; V: TRBV3-1/TRBV3-2; D: .; DNA: TGTGCCAGCAGCCAATCCCAGCGGGTCAGCACAGATACGCAGTATTTT; CDR3: CASSQSQRVSTDTQYF
size: few; J: TRBJ2-7; V: TRBV7-7; D: .; DNA: TGTGCTAGCAGCCCCGAACAGGGATACGAGCAGTACTTC; CDR3: CASSPEQGYEQYF
size: .; J: TRBJ1-2; V: TRBV28; D: TRBD1; DNA: TGTGCCAGCGATTTGGGACAGGGGGCGAGCTATGGCTACACCTTC; CDR3: CASDLGQGASYGYTF
size: .; J: TRBJ1-2; V: TRBV10-2; D: TRBD1; DNA: TGCGCCAGCGTCGGGACAGGGGATGGCTACACCTTC; CDR3: CASVGTGDGYTF
size: .; J: TRBJ2-4; V: TRBV21-1; D: .; DNA: TGTGCCAGCAGCAAAGAGGACAGGGGGGAGAAAACGGTTCAGTACTTC; CDR3: CASSKEDRGEKTVQYF
size: .; J: TRBJ2-7; V: TRBV7-8; D: TRBD1; DNA: TGTGCCAGCAATCAGGGACAGGGATTCCACGAGCAGTACTTC; CDR3: CASNQGQGFHEQYF
size: .; J: TRBJ2-7; V: TRBV5-1; D: .; DNA: TGCGCCAGCAGCAGAACAGGGGAGGTATACGAGCAGTACTTC; CDR3: CASSRTGEVYEQYF
size: .; J: TRBJ2-3; V: TRBV3-1/TRBV3-2; D: .; DNA: TGTGCCAGCAGCCAATATGTAGGGGGGGCAAGGAGCACAGATACGCAGTATTTT; CDR3: CASSQYVGGARSTDTQYF
size: .; J: TRBJ2-1; V: TRBV7-8; D: .; DNA: TGTGCCAGCAGCCACCGTAAACAACCTCACAATGAGCAGTTCTTC; CDR3: CASSHRKQPHNEQFF
size: few; J: TRBJ2-1; V: TRBV19; D: TRBD2; DNA: TGTGCCAGTAGTATCGATAGCGGGATCTCCTACAATGAGCAGTTCTTC; CDR3: CASSIDSGISYNEQFF